The 10 T cell receptor beta chains reported below all come from one sample, sequenced in a study of T cells during gluten challenge in celiac disease. Cells were tetramer-binding CD4+ effector-memory gut-homing T cells. Multiplexed primers for every TRA and TRB V gene were used across three nested PCRs per cell. MiXCR was run by TCRdb on the single-cell sequencing reads, yielding one entry per CDR3 protein. The sample holds about 91 distinct CDR3 sequences. The sequenced sample was gluten-specific CD4+ T cells sorted from blood using tetramers, obtained at baseline or on day 6, 14 or 28 of gluten challenge (not recorded which). The receptors come from a female donor with celiac disease.

This sequence joins TRBV14 and TRBJ1-2; no reliable D call. Germline CDR1 and CDR2: SGHDN and FVKESK. Trimming shortened V by 4 bases and J by 4 bases, and 19 bases separated the two germline ends. This CDR3 region has 16 residues. CDR3 sequence reads: CASSLGGVRDFYGYTF. CDR3 coding DNA: TGTGCCAGCAGCCTAGGTGGAGTTCGAGATTTCTATGGCTACACCTTC.

V gene TRBV5-6 combines with J gene TRBJ2-2; unclear D gene. V lost 2 bases, J lost 4 bases, and 6 bases lay in between. Germline assignment: CDR1 SGHDT and CDR2 YYEEEE. The CDR3 runs 13 residues. CDR3 sequence: CASSFSVTGELFF. The CDR3 nucleotides are TGTGCCAGCAGCTTCAGCGTCACCGGGGAGCTGTTTTTT.

This sequence joins TRBV7-2 and TRBJ1-2, with D tentatively TRBD1 (5 bases). Trimming removed 10 bases at V and 3 bases at J, with 18 bases between. The CDR3 is 14 residues long. Germline assignment: CDR1 SGHTA and CDR2 FQGNSA. The CDR3: CATDLRAGHYGYTF. As DNA, the CDR3 is TGTGCCACCGATCTTAGGGCAGGGCACTATGGCTACACCTTC.

This clonotype was detected once. This sequence joins TRBV4-1 and TRBJ2-7, with 7 bases identical to TRBD1. This CDR3 has 14 residues. The germline CDR1 and CDR2 sequences are MGHRA and YSYEKL. V lost 3 bases, J lost 5 bases, and 7 bases stayed unmatched. Here the CDR3 DNA reads TGCGCCAGCAGCCACGGACAGGCCGGCGACGAGCAGTACTTC. Translation: CASSHGQAGDEQYF.

This clonotype is large. This chain connects TRBV5-1 to TRBJ1-1; TRBD1 aligns across 12 bases. In germline, CDR1 is SGHRS, CDR2 YFSETQ. The CDR3 spans 13 residues. The V and J ends lost 3 bases and 11 bases, in that order; junction bases with no gene match: 5. CDR3 nucleotides: TGCGCCAGCAGCTGGGGGACAGGGGGCTTCGCTTTCTTT. It encodes CASSWGTGGFAFF.

The chain combines TRBV9 with TRBJ2-3; 8 bases line up with TRBD2. The length of the CDR3 is 15 residues. Germline assignment: CDR1 SGDLS and CDR2 YYNGEE. V shed 2 bases, J shed 2 bases, and the junction held 4 bases outside the gene matches. In DNA form, the CDR3 reads TGTGCCAGCAGCGTGGGTAGCGGGGACACAGATACGCAGTATTTT. Translated, it gives CASSVGSGDTDTQYF.

By sample fraction, this clonotype is hyperexpanded (1% or more). At one boundary the junction diverges from the germline segment, which might be a read error. V is TRBV7-7 and J is TRBJ1-5; D unresolved. Germline V gene lookup returns CDR1 SSHAT and CDR2 FNYEAQ (reference sequence). The length of the CDR3 is 15 residues. The CDR3: CASSLPIRSNQPQHF. The DNA of the CDR3 is TGTGCTAGCAGCTTACCGATAAGAAGCAATCAGCCCCAGCATTTT.

The chain links TRBV29-1 to TRBJ2-7, with TRBD1 identical over 7 bases. V lost 5 bases, J lost 3 bases, and 7 bases stayed unmatched. CDR1 is SQVTM, CDR2 ANQGSEA, per germline. The CDR3 is made up of 13 amino acids. The CDR3 nucleotides are TGCAGCGTTAGCACAGGGGATAACTACGAGCAGTACTTC. This gives the protein CSVSTGDNYEQYF.

J is TRBJ1-2 and V is TRBV20-1; TRBD1 might be the D (6 bases). Germline CDR1 is DFQATT and CDR2 is SNEGSKA (reference sequence). V gave up 5 bases and J gave up 5 bases, with 18 bases separating them. The CDR3 sequence is 14 residues long. CDR3 sequence (DNA): TGCAGTGCTGGGGGGACACTACGGGGGTATGGCTACACCTTC. Protein: CSAGGTLRGYGYTF.

This clonotype rates as hyperexpanded. The chain employs TRBV29-1 and TRBJ2-5, with D unresolved. The CDR3 extends over 11 amino acids. The germline V gene has CDR1 SQVTM and CDR2 ANQGSEA. V dropped 6 bases and J dropped 1 base, with 6 bases sitting between them. CDR3 sequence: CSVAFQETQYF. As DNA, the CDR3 is TGCAGCGTAGCGTTCCAAGAGACCCAGTACTTC.